This T cell receptor beta chain was profiled in a study of T cell repertoires in cytomegalovirus infection. For this clonotype: Its cognate antigen is unknown.

One entry per CDR3 protein, called by TCRdb with MiXCR from the reads. The data contain some 920,000 distinct CDR3 sequences, roughly 30% of them seen just once; the ten biggest clones take up over 13%. J lost 1 base, V lost 2 bases, and 6 bases had no gene match. The germline V gene encodes CDR1 MNHEY and CDR2 SVGEGT. CDR3 length: 16 amino acids. The V gene is TRBV6-2 or TRBV6-3, the J gene TRBJ2-5; 8 nucleotides line up with TRBD1. Source: cultured CD8+ T cells from PBMCs, taken from culture after CMV antigen stimulation. The receptor comes from a human donor in good health (CMV status not recorded). Some clones in this sample may be carry-over from other donors' samples. The CDR3 nucleotides are TGTGCCAGCAGTTACGGAACCCAGGGGGCCCAAGAGACCCAGTACTTC. This codes for CASSYGTQGAQETQYF.